The rows below give T cell receptor beta chains drawn from one sample of a study of CD8+ T cells in alopecia areata. Measured with immunoSEQ multiplex PCR; TCRdb has only the in-frame clones, and not every one. The sample has more than 110,000 clones; around 58% are singletons. The source was CD4+ T cells sorted from blood, collected at week 0. Receptor source: a human donor with alopecia areata. Each CDR3 is given with its conserved first and last residue. Each record gives: V gene, D gene, clone size, J gene, CDR3 DNA, CDR3 protein. D genes are given only for firm matches. The listing skips clone size in some rows; elsewhere it reads once, few, many or a size class.

>TRBV4-1|NA|NA|TRBJ1-2
TGCGCCAGCAGCCACCCTCTGGCCGTCGGTGGTGACGGCTACACCTTC
CASSHPLAVGGDGYTF
>TRBV5-6|NA|NA|TRBJ1-1
TGTGCCAGCAGCTACCCGGGACGGGAGAACACTGAAGCTTTCTTT
CASSYPGRENTEAFF
>TRBV29-1|NA|few|TRBJ1-1
TGCAGCGTTGCACCGGACGGGAGGACTGAAGCTTTCTTT
CSVAPDGRTEAFF
>TRBV9|TRBD2|few|TRBJ2-3
TGTGCCAGCAGCGTAGCTGGCGGGAGTATCACAGATACGCAGTATTTT
CASSVAGGSITDTQYF
>TRBV2|TRBD1|few|TRBJ1-1
TGTGCCAGCAGTATCAGGGGGAGTTGGACTGAAGCTTTCTTT
CASSIRGSWTEAFF
>TRBV11-1|TRBD1|few|TRBJ2-5
TGTGCCAGCAGCTTACAGACAGGGACACAAGAGACCCAGTACTTC
CASSLQTGTQETQYF
>TRBV6-6|NA|NA|TRBJ2-7
TGTGCCAGCAGTCTCGGCCTACCAAGCGATTCCTACGAGCAGTACTTC
CASSLGLPSDSYEQYF
>TRBV7-2|TRBD1|NA|TRBJ1-3
TGTGCCAGCAGCTTGACAGGGACTGGAAACACCATATATTTT
CASSLTGTGNTIYF
>TRBV29-1|TRBD2|NA|TRBJ2-1
TGCAGCGTTGAAGGGACTAGCGGGCTTATTAATGAGCAGTTCTTC
CSVEGTSGLINEQFF
>TRBV5-6|NA|NA|TRBJ1-1
TGTGCCAGCAGCTCGCTGGACACCTGGAACACTGAAGCTTTCTTT
CASSSLDTWNTEAFF
>TRBV9|NA|NA|TRBJ2-2
TGTGCCAGCAGCGTAGGCCAGGGGACAACCGGGGAGCTGTTTTTT
CASSVGQGTTGELFF
>TRBV25-1|NA|NA|TRBJ2-3
TGTGCCAGCAGTGAAGCTGGGGGCACAGATACGCAGTATTTT
CASSEAGGTDTQYF
>TRBV4-3|NA|NA|TRBJ2-2
TGCGCCAGCAGCCCCTCCGGGCTTCGCGGGGGCCACCGGGAGCTGTTTTTT
CASSPSGLRGGHRELFF
>TRBV11-2|NA|few|TRBJ1-1
TGTGCCAGCAGCTTAGAATGGGGGCAGAGGAACACTGAAGCTTTCTTT
CASSLEWGQRNTEAFF
>TRBV5-4|NA|NA|TRBJ1-2
TGTGCCAGCAGCTTGGAGGGATTAGGAGGCTACACCTTC
CASSLEGLGGYTF
>TRBV6-5|NA|few|TRBJ2-1
TGTGCCAGCAGGGATGGGGAGGAGTTCTTC
CASRDGEEFF
>TRBV4-3|NA|NA|TRBJ2-7
TGCGCCAGCAGCCAAGAGGCAGGGGTGGCCTACGAGCAGTACTTC
CASSQEAGVAYEQYF
>TRBV4-1|TRBD1|few|TRBJ2-7
TGCGCCAGCAGCCGACCGCAGACAGGGGGCTCCTACGAGCAGTACTTC
CASSRPQTGGSYEQYF
>TRBV10-3|NA|medium-sized|TRBJ1-3
TGTGCCACCAGGAGTGCTGGAAACACCATATATTTT
CATRSAGNTIYF
>TRBV29-1|TRBD2|NA|TRBJ2-5
TGCAGCGTTGGCCTAGCGGGGTTGGAGACCCAGTACTTC
CSVGLAGLETQYF
>TRBV27|NA|NA|TRBJ2-3
TGTGCCAGCAAAACCCTGGGAGAATCAACGCAGTATTTT
CASKTLGESTQYF
>TRBV7-9|NA|NA|TRBJ2-3
TGTGCCAGCGGGGGGAAGGCAGATACGCAGTATTTT
CASGGKADTQYF
>TRBV27|TRBD2|NA|TRBJ2-1
TGTGCCAGCAGTTTGGGGCGCGCCAAAGCGGGGGGGCCTAGAGATGAGCAGTTCTTC
CASSLGRAKAGGPRDEQFF
>TRBV29-1|NA|NA|TRBJ2-2
TGCAGCGTTGATTACTTTAACACCGGGGAGCTGTTTTTT
CSVDYFNTGELFF
>TRBV18|NA|NA|TRBJ1-1
TGTGCCAGCTCAGTTAACAAGAACACTGAAGCTTTCTTT
CASSVNKNTEAFF
>TRBV6-5|NA|NA|TRBJ2-7
TGTGCCAGCAGTCCAGGTATCCTAGAAGGGTACGAGCAGTACTTC
CASSPGILEGYEQYF
>TRBV5-5|TRBD1|NA|TRBJ1-5
TGTGCCAGCAGCTTGGACAGGGGTGATCAGCCCCAGCATTTT
CASSLDRGDQPQHF
>TRBV2|NA|NA|TRBJ1-5
TGTGCCAGCAGTGAGGCAACGTATAGCAATCAGCCCCAGCATTTT
CASSEATYSNQPQHF
>TRBV5-6|TRBD1|NA|TRBJ1-2
TGTGCCAGCAGCCCGGGACAGTTGTATGGCTACACCTTC
CASSPGQLYGYTF
>TRBV11-3|TRBD2|few|TRBJ2-5
TGTGCCAGCAGCTTTTCTAGCGGGGGCAACCAAGAGACCCAGTACTTC
CASSFSSGGNQETQYF
>TRBV29-1|NA|NA|TRBJ1-1
TGCAGCGCGGGGGCGGGACATATGAACACTGAAGCTTTCTTT
CSAGAGHMNTEAFF
>TRBV29-1|NA|few|TRBJ1-1
TGCAGCGTTAGAAGGGGAGGGAACACTGAAGCTTTCTTT
CSVRRGGNTEAFF
>TRBV4-2|TRBD2|NA|TRBJ2-7
TGTGCCAGCAGCCAAGATTATAGGGGACTACGGACCTACGAGCAGTACTTC
CASSQDYRGLRTYEQYF
>TRBV6-5|NA|NA|TRBJ1-2
TGTGCCAGCAGTTACTTGGCGCGGGGTGGCTACACCTTC
CASSYLARGGYTF
>TRBV29-1|NA|few|TRBJ2-7
TGCAGCGGAGTCGGGGCCCACTACGAGCAGTACTTC
CSGVGAHYEQYF
>TRBV30|NA|few|TRBJ1-1
TGTGCCTGGATCGGGGGGTCGGGCACTGAAGCTTTCTTT
CAWIGGSGTEAFF
>TRBV29-1|TRBD2|few|TRBJ2-5
TGCGCCAGCGGGGGGGCTGAGACCCAGTACTTC
CASGGAETQYF